This paragraph covers one T cell receptor (beta chain) sequence. Its binding antigen is unknown. One base away there is no much larger clone; base qualities are not given. For each enrolled patient, mismatch repair deficiency was established using either polymerase chain reaction or immunohistochemistry. TCR sequencing was performed for three patients who responded to pembrolizumab therapy. The phase II trial prospectively tested pembrolizumab PD-1 blockade in advanced mismatch repair-deficient cancers regardless of tissue of origin. Peripheral blood T cell samples were gathered serially, both before PD-1 blockade started and at multiple time points afterward. The timing of each blood sample was reported as weeks after the first dose of pembrolizumab. The data were obtained in a study of PD-1 blockade in mismatch repair-deficient tumors (TCRdb year 2017). For context, the study as a whole: Between late 2013 and September 2016, the trial enrolled about 86 consecutive patients with about twelve mismatch repair-deficient cancer types, every one of whom had been previously treated and was progressing. Deep sequencing of TCR CDR3 regions was used to track tumor-associated T cell clones in peripheral blood of patients responding to PD-1 blockade.

The method behind the library was the immunoSEQ multiplex PCR assay. TCRdb mirrors the immuneACCESS table, restricted to in-frame sequences. Some clones are absent from its copies; in checked studies, under half trace to an unresolved V gene, and the reason for the others is unknown. In all, the sample holds 15,000 or so clones, and about 87% of those were seen once. The biggest ten clones account for around 1.6% of the sample. Results and caveats for the whole study, not just this receptor: Clones residing in the tumor, which were often undetectable in blood before treatment, expanded quickly after pembrolizumab and then contracted, generally before radiologic responses.

Its CDR3 holds 11 amino acids, cysteine through phenylalanine. Of the read, only the CDR3 DNA is kept; its 33 bases are in frame from base 1. The germline V gene (reference sequence) provides CDR1 GTSNPN and CDR2 SVGIG. Trimming removed 4 bases from V and 8 bases from J, leaving 10 bases between the germline ends. The TCR comes from an adult with mismatch repair-deficient cancer. The sequence joins TRBV30 to TRBJ2-3; 6 matching bases give a weak D call of TRBD2. The input for sequencing was PBMCs, taken less than 25 weeks after starting pembrolizumab. CDR3 region: CAWTLAATQYF. The nucleotides are TGTGCCTGGACACTAGCAGCTACGCAGTATTTT.